Here is one T cell receptor beta chain with its context. This entry is derived from a study of blood T cell repertoires in COVID-19. Study as a whole: Acute-phase and convalescent COVID-19 samples originated in the United States, Italy and Spain. The cDNA or gDNA used as material had been derived from T cells, B-cell-depleted T cells, or PBMCs.

As processed by the authors: Reference gene primer amplification in the assay estimated nucleated cell counts. Sequencing was performed with immunoSEQ multiplex PCR; in TCRdb, only in-frame clones are kept and a portion is missing. Clonal size and the V and J genes are those of that table, whereas D and trimming came from the DNA. This table has about 200,000 clones, around 83% appearing once. V gave up 3 bases and J gave up 5 bases, with 16 bases separating them. Germline V gives CDR1 SNHLY, CDR2 FYNNEI. CDR3 length: 15 amino acids. This sequence originates from a woman of 80 years or more with acute or convalescent COVID-19. The sequenced sample was peripheral blood. V gene TRBV2 combines with J gene TRBJ2-5; D may be TRBD2 (6 bases). CDR3 sequence (DNA): TGTGCCAGCAGTGACTTTGGCGGGGAATGGGAGACCCAGTACTTC. This sequence encodes CASSDFGGEWETQYF. The entire variable domain, with the rest obtained from reference TRBV2 and TRBJ2-5, is as follows: EPEVTQTPSHQVTQMGQEVILRCVPISNHLYFYWYRQILGQKVEFLVSFYNNEISEKSEIFDDQFSVERPDGSNFTLKIRSTKLEDSAMYFCASSDFGGEWETQYFGPGTRLLVL.